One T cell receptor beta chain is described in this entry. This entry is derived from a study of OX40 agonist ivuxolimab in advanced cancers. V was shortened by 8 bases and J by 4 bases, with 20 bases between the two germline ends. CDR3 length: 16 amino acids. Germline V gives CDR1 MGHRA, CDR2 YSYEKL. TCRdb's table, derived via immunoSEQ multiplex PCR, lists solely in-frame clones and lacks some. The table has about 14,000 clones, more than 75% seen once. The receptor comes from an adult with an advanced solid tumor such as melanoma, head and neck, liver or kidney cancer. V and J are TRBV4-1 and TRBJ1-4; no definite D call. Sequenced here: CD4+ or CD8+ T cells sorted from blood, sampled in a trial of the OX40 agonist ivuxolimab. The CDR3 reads CASWPEPGKFNEKLFF. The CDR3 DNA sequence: TGCGCCAGCTGGCCGGAGCCGGGGAAATTTAATGAAAAACTGTTTTTT.